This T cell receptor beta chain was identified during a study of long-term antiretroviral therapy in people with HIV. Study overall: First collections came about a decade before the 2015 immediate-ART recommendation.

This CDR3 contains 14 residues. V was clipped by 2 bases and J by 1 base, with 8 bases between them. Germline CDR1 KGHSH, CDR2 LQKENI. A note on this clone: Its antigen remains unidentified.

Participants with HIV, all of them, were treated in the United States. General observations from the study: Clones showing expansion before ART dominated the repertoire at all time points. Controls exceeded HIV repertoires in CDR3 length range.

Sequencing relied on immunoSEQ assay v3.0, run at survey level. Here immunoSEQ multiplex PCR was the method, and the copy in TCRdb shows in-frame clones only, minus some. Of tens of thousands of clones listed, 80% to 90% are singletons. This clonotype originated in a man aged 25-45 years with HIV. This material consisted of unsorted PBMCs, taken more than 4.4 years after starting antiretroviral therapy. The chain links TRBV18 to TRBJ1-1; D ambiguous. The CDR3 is CASSPKPGNTEAFF. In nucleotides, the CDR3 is TGTGCCAGCTCACCAAAACCGGGGAACACTGAAGCTTTCTTT.